This record looks at one T cell receptor (beta chain) sequence and its context. Its antigen is still unknown. This sample was included in a study of shared clonotypes between healthy human individuals. About the research overall: Each donor's CD4 naive and CD4 memory cells filled three plates apiece, CD8 naive two, and CD8 memory one. The study, taken as a whole, reports: An expected dependence of interdonor clonotype sharing on sequencing depth was noted.

V lost 7 bases and J 6 bases, leaving 11 bases between the germline ends. CDR1 and CDR2 from the germline V gene are SGHTS and YDEGEE. This CDR3 spans 12 amino acids. In the naive CD8 group, cells lacked CD45RO and were positively selected for CCR7, so terminally differentiated effector memory CD45RA+ cells were left out. Measured with immunoSEQ multiplex PCR; TCRdb has only the in-frame clones, and not every one. The repertoire holds about 820,000 clones, with roughly 92% as singletons. The sequence was obtained from a man aged 25 to 40 in good health. Sequenced: naive CD8+ T cells sorted from blood. The chain couples TRBV5-8 to TRBJ2-1; D is ambiguous. The DNA for the CDR3 is TGTGCCAGCGGGATGTGGGGCAATGAGCAGTTCTTC. It encodes CASGMWGNEQFF.